Sequencing of this T cell receptor (beta chain) was carried out in a study of blood T cell repertoires in COVID-19 (dated by TCRdb to the early 2020s). Some background on the complete study: Samples from collaborators originated in the United States, Italy and Spain and spanned both the acute and convalescent phases of COVID-19. The material from the prospective study consisted of cDNA or gDNA derived from T cells, B-cell-depleted T cells, or PBMCs. Deeply sampled blood TCRbeta repertoires from subjects exposed to, actively infected with, or recovered from COVID-19 were included in the dataset. The repertoires were made available in a free public database intended to serve as a resource for research on the immune response to SARS-CoV-2. Samples came from the ongoing ImmuneRACE study (first 160 participants) plus 1,254 subjects from 6 global collaborators. Sample metadata almost always included a de-identified subject ID, COVID-19 status, age in years and sex. Where HLA class I and class II types were available, the types were taken from metadata supplied by the sample provider, not from assay-based typing. Broader findings and caveats from the paper: The amount of clinical and demographic metadata varied by source and participant and was provided uncurated.

Each collaborating institution followed its own protocols to collect whole blood in K2EDTA tubes. For TCRbeta analysis, collaborator samples were shipped as frozen whole blood, as isolated PBMCs, or as DNA extracted from either sample type. TCRbeta CDR3 regions were amplified from genomic DNA by means of the immunoSEQ Assay, a bias-controlled multiplex PCR. Processing in the source paper ran as follows. The number of nucleated cells in each sample was estimated by amplification of reference gene primers within the assay. To quantify the absolute abundance of each unique TCRbeta CDR3 rearrangement, sequence reads were collapsed and filtered. For each sample, productive Simpson clonality was calculated by taking the square root of Simpson's diversity index across productive rearrangements. TCRdb provides this immuneACCESS table in a form limited to in-frame rearrangements. Some clones are lacking; in checked studies, under half of them reflect an unresolved V gene, and why the rest are absent is not known. The D gene and trimming were derived from the DNA, and the V and J assignments and clone size from that table. This sample is represented by 60,000 to 75,000 clones; 65% to 80% of them were singletons. The ten largest clonotypes hold less than 30% of the sample.

The CDR3 sequence holds 14 residues, the cysteine and phenylalanine included. Here the CDR3 DNA is all that survives: 42 bases in frame from base 1. The junction shows trimming of 4 bases on V and 3 bases on J, and the gene matches do not reach 3 bases of it. CDR1 and CDR2, per the germline V gene, are ENHRY and SYGVKD. Concerning this clone: Its antigen specificity is not known. One base away there is no much larger clone; base qualities are not given.

The sequence links TRBV10-3 to TRBJ1-2; 9 of the junction bases match TRBD1. Sequencing was done on a sample of peripheral blood. The clonotype originates from a man aged 55 to 70 with active or convalescent COVID-19. The DNA sequence is TGTGCCATCAGTGCGCGGACAGGGGACTATGGCTACACCTTC. Protein translation: CAISARTGDYGYTF.